These T cell receptor beta chains were read from a single sample in a study of shared clonotypes between healthy human individuals. The assay was immunoSEQ multiplex PCR, and TCRdb's table has in-frame clones only and misses some. The data contain 2 million to 3 million clones, 90% to 95% of them singletons. Sequencing was performed on naive CD4+ T cells from PBMCs. These receptors were obtained from a young man in good health. Some clones in this sample may be carry-over from other donors' samples. Both conserved end residues are part of each CDR3. Each record gives: V gene, D gene, CDR3 length, J gene, clone size, CDR3 protein, CDR3 DNA. D genes are given only for firm matches. Rows may omit the clone size; those that give it use once, few, many or a size class.

TRBV5-1,TRBD2,17,TRBJ2-5,-,CASSFGLAGGGEETQYF,TGCGCCAGCAGCTTCGGACTAGCGGGAGGAGGTGAAGAGACCCAGTACTTC
TRBV20-1,TRBD1,11,TRBJ2-3,-,CSGDRADTQYF,TGCAGTGGAGACAGGGCTGATACGCAGTATTTT
TRBV4-3,TRBD2,15,TRBJ2-1,-,CASSYSGRARNEQFF,TGCGCCAGCAGCTATAGCGGGAGGGCCAGGAATGAGCAGTTCTTC
TRBV27,TRBD2,17,TRBJ2-7,-,CASSLWTSGRAGDEQYF,TGTGCCAGCAGTTTATGGACTAGCGGGAGGGCCGGGGACGAGCAGTACTTC
TRBV29-1,TRBD2,15,TRBJ2-1,once,CSVGGEQSSYNEQFF,TGCAGCGTCGGGGGGGAGCAGAGCTCCTACAATGAGCAGTTCTTC
TRBV19,-,15,TRBJ2-6,-,CASSQTGSGANVLTF,TGTGCCAGTAGTCAAACAGGCTCTGGGGCCAACGTCCTGACTTTC
TRBV27,-,16,TRBJ1-1,-,CASSLDGILSGTEAFF,TGTGCCAGCAGTTTAGACGGGATCTTGTCGGGTACTGAAGCTTTCTTT
TRBV19,-,17,TRBJ2-2,-,CASSSLTDTKNTGELFF,TGTGCCAGTAGTTCACTGACAGATACAAAGAACACCGGGGAGCTGTTTTTT
TRBV5-1,TRBD1,19,TRBJ2-1,-,CASSSLLGQGRAWGDEQFF,TGCGCCAGCAGCTCCCTTCTGGGACAGGGCCGAGCGTGGGGCGATGAGCAGTTCTTC
TRBV15,-,13,TRBJ1-1,-,CATSRATSTEAFF,TGTGCCACCAGCAGAGCGACCAGCACTGAAGCTTTCTTT